The 4 T cell receptor beta chains reported below all come from one sample, sequenced in a study of beta chain features in type 1 diabetes. The sequenced template was cDNA made from the entire isolated RNA. TCRdb's copy holds only in-frame clones and misses some; the assay was immunoSEQ multiplex PCR. The profile shows some 160,000 clones, 9% of them singletons. Findings of the study overall: TCRB CDR3s from Type 1 diabetes patients were moderately but significantly shorter in all four CD4+ subsets.

No antigens are known for them. Sequenced: central memory CD4+ T cells from blood. Receptor source: a woman in her twenties or thirties with type 1 diabetes.

The chain has TRBV18 and TRBJ2-5, with 7 bases lining up with TRBD1. Germline V gene sequence: CDR1 KGHSH, CDR2 LQKENI. The CDR3 runs 14 residues. V was clipped by 0 bases and J by 3 bases; unmatched bases: 1. CDR3 bases: TGTGCCAGCTCACCACCGGGGACAGAAGAGACCCAGTACTTC. This sequence encodes CASSPPGTEETQYF.

This clone has a count of ten or more. The CDR3 sequence: CASSPFDRVDEQYF. The CDR3 DNA is TGTGCCAGCAGCCCCTTCGACAGGGTCGACGAGCAGTACTTC. The V call is TRBV14, the J call TRBJ2-7, with 7 bases aligning to TRBD1. This CDR3 contains 14 residues. Trimming cost V 4 bases and J 5 bases; bases outside gene matches: 8. Germline V gene lookup returns CDR1 SGHDN and CDR2 FVKESK. Full variable domain (outside the CDR3, taken from reference TRBV14 and TRBJ2-7): EAGVTQFPSHSVIEKGQTVTLRCDPISGHDNLYWYRRVMGKEIKFLLHFVKESKQDESGMPNNRFLAERTGGTYSTLKVQPAELEDSGVYFCASSPFDRVDEQYFGPGTRLTVT.

This clone was detected a few times. CDR3 region: CASSMEVDQPQHF. CDR3 DNA sequence: TGTGCCAGTAGTATGGAGGTAGATCAGCCCCAGCATTTT. The chain carries TRBV19 and TRBJ1-5, with D unclear. Per the germline V gene, CDR1 is LNHDA and CDR2 is SQIVND (reference sequence). Trimming pared 3 bases from V and 5 bases from J, leaving 8 bases between. The CDR3 consists of 13 residues. Full variable domain (outside the CDR3, taken from reference TRBV19 and TRBJ1-5): DGGITQSPKYLFRKEGQNVTLSCEQNLNHDAMYWYRQDPGQGLRLIYYSQIVNDFQKGDIAEGYSVSREKKESFPLTVTSAQKNPTAFYLCASSMEVDQPQHFGDGTRLSIL.

A few counts support this clone. This chain joins TRBV14 and TRBJ1-1, with 7 bases aligning to TRBD1. The V and J ends lost 3 bases and 11 bases, in that order; junction bases with no gene match: 6. This CDR3 contains 12 residues. The V gene's germline CDR1 is SGHDN and CDR2 FVKESK. The CDR3: CASSHGQAAAFF. The CDR3 DNA reads TGTGCCAGCAGCCACGGACAGGCGGCGGCTTTCTTT.